This passage covers 18 T cell receptor beta chains from one sample sequenced in a study of blood T cell repertoires in COVID-19. Here immunoSEQ multiplex PCR was the method, and the copy in TCRdb shows in-frame clones only, minus some. Of more than 250,000 clones detected, around 88% appear once; the ten largest clones hold approximately 1.2%. The sequenced sample consisted of peripheral blood. The receptors derive from a woman aged 45-60 years with acute or convalescent COVID-19.

The V and J genes are TRBV7-9 and TRBJ1-5; D unclear. V was pared by 5 bases and J by 16 bases, with 24 bases between. The CDR3 totals 14 residues. Per germline, CDR1 SEHNR and CDR2 FQNEAQ (reference sequence). The CDR3 is CASSASGSSAPTHF. CDR3 nucleotide sequence: TGTGCCAGCAGCGCCTCGGGGTCCTCAGCCCCTACTCATTTT.

The chain carries TRBV20-1 and TRBJ1-6; D perhaps matches TRBD1 (5 bases). Per germline, CDR1 DFQATT and CDR2 SNEGSKA (reference sequence). The CDR3 runs to 11 residues. Trimming took 5 bases from V and 17 from J, leaving 16 bases between them. As DNA, the CDR3 is TGCAGTGCTCCGGGACTTGGGGTTTTCCACTTT. Protein: CSAPGLGVFHF.

The rearrangement links TRBV5-1 to TRBJ2-2; D is possibly TRBD1 (5 bases). The CDR3 is made up of 14 amino acids. Between the trimmed V and J ends, which lost 1 base and 1 base, there was a span of 5 bases. Germline CDR1 SGHRS, CDR2 YFSETQ. CDR3 nucleotide sequence: TGCGCCAGCAGCTTGACAGGGAACACCGGGGAGCTGTTTTTT. It yields the protein CASSLTGNTGELFF.

V and J are TRBV6-2 or TRBV6-3 and TRBJ2-7; no clear D gene. This CDR3 comprises 11 residues. V shed 0 bases and J shed 6 bases, with 3 bases lying between them. Germline V gives CDR1 MNHEY, CDR2 SVGEGT. CDR3 sequence reads: CASSYSAEQYF. The CDR3 DNA is TGTGCCAGCAGTTACTCGGCCGAGCAGTACTTC.

The V gene is TRBV7-6, the J gene TRBJ2-3, with 12 bases identical to TRBD2. The CDR3 is 17 residues long. The V and J ends lost 5 bases and 0 bases, in that order; junction bases with no gene match: 6. Germline loops: CDR1 SGHVS, CDR2 FNYEAQ. CDR3: CASSPRTSGASTDTQYF. DNA for the CDR3: TGTGCCAGCAGCCCCAGGACTAGCGGGGCCAGCACAGATACGCAGTATTTT. Complete variable domain (other parts from reference TRBV7-6 and TRBJ2-3): GAGVSQSPRYKVTKRGQDVALRCDPISGHVSLYWYRQALGQGPEFLTYFNYEAQQDKSGLPNDRFSAERPEGSISTLTIQRTEQRDSAMYRCASSPRTSGASTDTQYFGPGTRLTVL.

The chain joins TRBV7-2 to TRBJ1-4; D might be TRBD1 (5 bases). Germline V gene data show CDR1 as SGHTA and CDR2 as FQGNSA. V dropped 1 base and J dropped 4 bases, with 10 bases sitting between them. The CDR3 has 15 residues. CDR3 protein: CASSLGYRNNEKLFF. DNA for the CDR3: TGTGCCAGCAGCTTAGGCTACAGGAATAATGAAAAACTGTTTTTT.

The V gene is TRBV6-5, the J gene TRBJ2-5, with 7 positions matching TRBD2. V dropped 0 bases and J dropped 2; count of bases not matched to a gene: 3. Germline assignment: CDR1 MNHEY and CDR2 SVGAGI. This CDR3 contains 15 residues. The CDR3 coding sequence is TGTGCCAGCAGTTACTCACTAGCGCAGCAAGAGACCCAGTACTTC. It codes for CASSYSLAQQETQYF.

The chain links TRBV2 to TRBJ2-6; D is perhaps TRBD1 (5 bases). V was pared by 6 bases and J by 0 bases, with 12 bases between. The CDR3 length is 16 residues. CDR1 and CDR2 (germline): SNHLY, FYNNEI. CDR3 DNA sequence: TGTGCCAGCAGCCCAGGGAAAAACTCTGGGGCCAACGTCCTGACTTTC. Encoded protein: CASSPGKNSGANVLTF. Supplemented by reference TRBV2 and TRBJ2-6, the full variable domain reads EPEVTQTPSHQVTQMGQEVILRCVPISNHLYFYWYRQILGQKVEFLVSFYNNEISEKSEIFDDQFSVERPDGSNFTLKIRSTKLEDSAMYFCASSPGKNSGANVLTFGAGSRLTVL.

The chain couples TRBV11-2 to TRBJ2-3, with D possibly matching TRBD2 (5 bases). Germline V gene sequence: CDR1 SGHAT, CDR2 FQNNGV. The CDR3 contains 16 residues. Trimming shortened V by 1 base and J by 0 bases, and 11 bases separated the two germline ends. The CDR3 sequence: CASSLGSQRSTDTQYF. The DNA of the CDR3 is TGTGCCAGCAGCTTAGGGTCCCAGCGGAGCACAGATACGCAGTATTTT.

The chain combines TRBV29-1 with TRBJ2-7; 14 bases agree with TRBD2. The CDR3 has 15 residues. CDR1 and CDR2 from the germline V gene are SQVTM and ANQGSEA. V lost 2 bases, J lost 2 bases, and 2 bases stayed unmatched. CDR3 in DNA: TGCAGCGTTGAAAAGGGACTAGCGGGAGCCTACGAGCAGTACTTC. Translation: CSVEKGLAGAYEQYF.

This sequence joins TRBV10-3 and TRBJ2-1; 9 bases fit TRBD1. Germline loops: CDR1 ENHRY, CDR2 SYGVKD. The CDR3 length is 15 residues. Trimming cost V 4 bases and J 3 bases; bases outside gene matches: 4. The CDR3 loop is CAISGGQGFYNEQFF. CDR3 nucleotides: TGTGCCATCAGTGGGGGACAGGGATTCTACAATGAGCAGTTCTTC.

This clone showed up just a few times. The chain joins TRBV9 to TRBJ2-7, with 8 positions matching TRBD2. This CDR3 has 15 residues. Trimming cost V 3 bases and J 6 bases; bases outside gene matches: 11. Per germline, CDR1 SGDLS and CDR2 YYNGEE. The CDR3 region has the DNA TGTGCCAGCAGCGGTTATTCGACTAGCGTCTCCGAGCAGTACTTC. Protein: CASSGYSTSVSEQYF.

The CDR3 spells CASSSRRDGNTEAFF. CDR3 coding DNA: TGTGCCAGCAGCTCCCGGAGGGATGGGAACACTGAAGCTTTCTTT. The genes are TRBV13 and TRBJ1-1; no clear D. V lost 4 bases and J lost 1, with 13 bases in between. Per germline, CDR1 PRHDT and CDR2 FYEKMQ (reference sequence). There are 15 residues in the CDR3.

The gene calls are TRBV19 and TRBJ2-4, with 7 bases lining up with TRBD2. This CDR3 region has 15 residues. V shed 4 bases, J shed 2 bases, and the junction held 5 bases outside the gene matches. The germline V gene has CDR1 LNHDA and CDR2 SQIVND (reference sequence). CDR3 DNA: TGTGCCAGTAGTAGGGGGGGGATCTCCAAAAACATTCAGTACTTC. This sequence encodes CASSRGGISKNIQYF. The whole variable domain, filled in from reference TRBV19 and TRBJ2-4, reads DGGITQSPKYLFRKEGQNVTLSCEQNLNHDAMYWYRQDPGQGLRLIYYSQIVNDFQKGDIAEGYSVSREKKESFPLTVTSAQKNPTAFYLCASSRGGISKNIQYFGAGTRLSVL.

The chain recombines TRBV18 with TRBJ2-2, with 7 positions matching TRBD1. Losses at the gene ends were 3 bases for V and 2 bases for J; bases not matched to a gene: 6. The CDR3 has 16 residues. CDR1 KGHSH and CDR2 LQKENI come from the germline V gene. Here the CDR3 reads CASSPAGTVNTGELFF. As DNA, the CDR3 is TGTGCCAGCTCACCGGCCGGGACAGTTAACACCGGGGAGCTGTTTTTT.

This clone was counted once. The chain employs TRBV2 and TRBJ2-2; D remains ambiguous. The V gene's germline CDR1 is SNHLY and CDR2 FYNNEI. This CDR3 contains 15 residues. V lost 0 bases and J 6 bases, leaving 11 bases between the germline ends. The CDR3 protein is CASSEAEQSPGELFF. The DNA for the CDR3 is TGTGCCAGCAGTGAAGCGGAACAGTCCCCCGGGGAGCTGTTTTTT.

As DNA, the CDR3 is TGTGCCACCAGCAGAGATTCCAGCGGGAGCTACGAGCAGTACTTC. This translates into CATSRDSSGSYEQYF. The rearrangement links TRBV15 to TRBJ2-7; 8 nucleotides line up with TRBD2. The germline gives CDR1 LNHNV, CDR2 YYDKDF (reference sequence). The V gene end was trimmed by 0 bases and the J gene end by 3 bases; junction bases not matched to a gene: 4. The CDR3 has 15 residues.

A word on this clone: Additional DNA sequences in this sample encode the identical CDR3. V and J are TRBV6-1 and TRBJ1-4; 7 bases align to TRBD1. The CDR3 runs to 14 residues. Trimming removed 3 bases from V and 7 bases from J; junction bases left unmatched: 5. In germline, CDR1 is MNHNS, CDR2 SASEGT. DNA of the CDR3: TGTGCCAGCAGTGACAGGGGGAGAGGTGAAAAACTGTTTTTT. It translates to CASSDRGRGEKLFF.